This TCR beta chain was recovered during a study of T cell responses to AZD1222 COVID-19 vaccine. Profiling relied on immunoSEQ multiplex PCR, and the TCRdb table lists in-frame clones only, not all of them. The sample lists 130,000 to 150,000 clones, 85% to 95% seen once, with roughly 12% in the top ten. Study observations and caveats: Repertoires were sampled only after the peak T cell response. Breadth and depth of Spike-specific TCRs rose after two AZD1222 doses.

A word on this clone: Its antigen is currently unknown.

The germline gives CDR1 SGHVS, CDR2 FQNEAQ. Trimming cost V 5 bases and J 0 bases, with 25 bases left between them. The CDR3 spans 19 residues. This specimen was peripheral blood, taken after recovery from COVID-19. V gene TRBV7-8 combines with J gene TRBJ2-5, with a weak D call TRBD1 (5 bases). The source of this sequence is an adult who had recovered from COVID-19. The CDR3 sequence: CASSQETYLTGEYQETQYF. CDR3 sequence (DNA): TGTGCCAGCAGCCAAGAAACCTATCTTACAGGAGAGTACCAAGAGACCCAGTACTTC.